The present entry profiles one T cell receptor beta chain with its context. The antigen is unknown. The source of the sample is a study of identical twins. TCRdb re-derived calls from the 5' RACE reads in MiXCR, one entry per CDR3 protein. The sample holds 300,000 or so distinct CDR3 sequences; less than 9.5% are singletons and the top ten take around 7.1%. Study results and caveats: Models underestimated TCR alpha sharing (out-of-frame) in monozygotic twins.

Germline CDR1 is SGHVS and CDR2 is FQNEAQ. The CDR3 runs to 14 residues. V lost 5 bases and J 2 bases, leaving 13 bases between the germline ends. The same data also contributed to another study, on yellow fever vaccine responses in identical twins.

The rearrangement joins TRBV7-8 to TRBJ2-7; D remains unclear. This clonotype originated in a woman aged 18-30 years in good health. The sequenced sample consisted of CD8+ T cells sorted from blood. The CDR3 DNA reads TGTGCCAGCAGCGGAAGTGGCGTAACCTACGAGCAGTACTTC. This gives the protein CASSGSGVTYEQYF.